Sequencing of this TCR beta chain was carried out in a study of blood T cell repertoires in COVID-19. Study in general: T cells, B-cell-depleted T cells, or PBMCs supplied cDNA or gDNA.

The protocol was immunoSEQ multiplex PCR, while the TCRdb copy is restricted to in-frame clones and leaves out a portion. Among roughly 300,000 clones listed, approximately 90% were seen once. The TCR comes from a woman aged 25 to 45 with COVID-19, enrolled during active disease. The sample was peripheral blood.

The CDR3 sequence is CASRTSGRGSYNEQFF. The CDR3 nucleotides read TGTGCCAGTAGGACTAGCGGGAGGGGTTCCTACAATGAGCAGTTCTTC. This chain uses TRBV19 with TRBJ2-1; 14 bases match TRBD2. There are 16 residues in the CDR3. The germline V gene has CDR1 LNHDA and CDR2 SQIVND (reference sequence). V lost 6 bases and J lost 1; bases outside the gene matches: 2.